The rows below give T cell receptor beta chains drawn from one sample of a study of vaccination and CD4 T cells after COVID-19. These TCRs are of unknown antigen specificity. TCRdb used MiXCR to reprocess the PCR reads, holding one entry per CDR3 protein. The repertoire holds roughly 15,000 distinct CDR3 sequences, with about 53% as singletons. The sample consisted of CD4+ T cells from blood, cultured in vitro, taken before SARS-CoV-2 vaccination. The receptors come from a human donor who had recovered from COVID-19. The CDR3 runs from the conserved cysteine through the conserved F or W. The order of the fields is clone size, D gene, J gene, V gene, CDR3 protein, CDR3 DNA. The D gene is left open where the match is weak. Only some rows state a clone size, as once, few, many or a class for expanded clones.

size: NA; D: NA; J: TRBJ1-6; V: TRBV5-1; CDR3: CASSLAPGQHNSPLHF; DNA: TGCGCCAGCAGCCTAGCCCCTGGGCAGCACAATTCACCCCTCCACTTT
size: few; D: NA; J: TRBJ1-1; V: TRBV6-1; CDR3: CASSEAQVESGRAFF; DNA: TGTGCCAGCAGTGAAGCCCAGGTAGAAAGCGGAAGGGCTTTCTTT
size: few; D: TRBD1; J: TRBJ1-2; V: TRBV19; CDR3: CASNKSGRDSYGYTF; DNA: TGTGCCAGTAATAAAAGTGGTCGGGACAGCTATGGCTACACCTTC
size: few; D: NA; J: TRBJ1-6; V: TRBV6-2/TRBV6-3; CDR3: CASSRDLHKAFSPLHF; DNA: TGTGCCAGCAGCAGGGACCTTCACAAGGCGTTTTCACCCCTCCACTTT
size: NA; D: NA; J: TRBJ2-7; V: TRBV7-9; CDR3: CASSLAGGYEQYF; DNA: TGTGCCAGCAGCTTAGCTGGCGGCTACGAGCAGTACTTC
size: NA; D: NA; J: TRBJ2-5; V: TRBV4-2; CDR3: CASSQYRGYQETQYF; DNA: TGTGCCAGCAGCCAATACAGAGGATACCAAGAGACCCAGTACTTC
size: NA; D: TRBD1; J: TRBJ1-5; V: TRBV28; CDR3: CASSTRTGFSNQPQHF; DNA: TGTGCCAGCAGTACAAGGACAGGGTTTAGCAATCAGCCCCAGCATTTT
size: NA; D: NA; J: TRBJ1-2; V: TRBV6-5; CDR3: CASSSLESGYGYTF; DNA: TGTGCCAGCAGTTCCCTTGAGAGCGGCTATGGCTACACCTTC
size: NA; D: TRBD1; J: TRBJ2-7; V: TRBV11-2; CDR3: CASSPDRGSNEQYF; DNA: TGTGCCAGCAGCCCGGACAGGGGGTCGAACGAGCAGTACTTC
size: NA; D: TRBD1; J: TRBJ1-1; V: TRBV29-1; CDR3: CSVGETGDLNTEAFF; DNA: TGCAGCGTCGGAGAAACAGGGGACTTGAACACTGAAGCTTTCTTT
size: NA; D: NA; J: TRBJ2-2; V: TRBV7-3; CDR3: CASSPLGGELFF; DNA: TGTGCCAGCAGCCCTCTTGGCGGGGAGCTGTTTTTT
size: NA; D: NA; J: TRBJ2-5; V: TRBV7-3; CDR3: CASSLTGAWAETQYF; DNA: TGTGCCAGCAGCTTAACTGGGGCGTGGGCAGAGACCCAGTACTTC
size: few; D: NA; J: TRBJ1-6; V: TRBV6-5; CDR3: CASSFSPQPYNSPLHF; DNA: TGTGCCAGCAGTTTTTCCCCACAACCCTATAATTCACCCCTCCACTTT
size: NA; D: NA; J: TRBJ1-5; V: TRBV30; CDR3: CAWSVTLGLPQHF; DNA: TGTGCCTGGAGTGTAACGTTGGGTTTGCCCCAGCATTTT
size: NA; D: TRBD1; J: TRBJ1-5; V: TRBV6-2/TRBV6-3; CDR3: CASRGQGQLQPQHF; DNA: TGTGCCAGCAGAGGACAGGGTCAACTCCAGCCCCAGCATTTT
size: few; D: TRBD1; J: TRBJ1-5; V: TRBV6-1; CDR3: CASRTGYGNQPQHF; DNA: TGTGCCAGCAGGACAGGGTACGGCAATCAGCCCCAGCATTTT
size: few; D: NA; J: TRBJ1-1; V: TRBV7-3; CDR3: CASSSSQVSAEAFF; DNA: TGTGCCAGCAGCTCTTCACAGGTATCGGCTGAAGCTTTCTTT
size: NA; D: NA; J: TRBJ2-7; V: TRBV20-1; CDR3: CSARLQGLAEQYF; DNA: TGCAGTGCTAGACTCCAGGGGCTAGCGGAGCAGTACTTC
size: NA; D: TRBD2; J: TRBJ2-1; V: TRBV20-1; CDR3: CSASLSSGSGEQFF; DNA: TGCAGTGCTAGTTTGTCTAGCGGGAGTGGTGAGCAGTTCTTC